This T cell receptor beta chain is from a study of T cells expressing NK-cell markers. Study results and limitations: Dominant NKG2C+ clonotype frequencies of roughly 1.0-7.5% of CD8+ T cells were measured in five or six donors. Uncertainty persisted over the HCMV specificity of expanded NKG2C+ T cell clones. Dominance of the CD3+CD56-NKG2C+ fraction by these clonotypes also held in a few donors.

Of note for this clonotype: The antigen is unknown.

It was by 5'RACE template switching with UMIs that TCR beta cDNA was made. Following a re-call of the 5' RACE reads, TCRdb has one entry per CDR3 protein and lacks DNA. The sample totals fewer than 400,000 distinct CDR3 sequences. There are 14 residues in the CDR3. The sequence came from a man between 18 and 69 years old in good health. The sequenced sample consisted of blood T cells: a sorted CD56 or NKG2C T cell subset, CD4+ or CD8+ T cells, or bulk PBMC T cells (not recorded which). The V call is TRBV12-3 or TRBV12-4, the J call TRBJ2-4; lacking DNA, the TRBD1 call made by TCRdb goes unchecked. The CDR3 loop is CAITVGRGKNIQYF.